This T cell receptor (beta chain) was sequenced during a study of CD8+CD57+ T cells in acquired aplastic anemia. Trimming stripped 4 bases from V and 4 bases from J, with 8 bases between. The CDR3 extends over 12 amino acids. Germline V gene sequence: CDR1 SQVTM, CDR2 ANQGSEA. Patients included in sequencing had previously demonstrated CD8+CD57+ cell expansion by flow cytometry. Both TCR beta VDJ combination and CDR3 sequence profiling were carried out. Genomic DNA was the template for this profiling. TCRdb fed the reads into MiXCR, producing one record per CDR3 protein. The sample lists approximately 190,000 distinct CDR3 sequences; under 55% were seen once.

The source material was sorted CD4+, CD8+, or CD8+CD57+ T cells (not recorded which) from PBMCs. The chain uses TRBV29-1 and TRBJ1-5, with a weak D call TRBD1 (6 bases). The clonotype comes from a human donor with aplastic anemia. CDR3 DNA sequence: TGCAGCGTTGCAGGGGCGAATCAGCCCCAGCATTTT. This translates into CSVAGANQPQHF.